The next 5 T cell receptor beta chains were all read from a single sample in a study of cytomegalovirus exposure and HLA in healthy donors. With 60 Vbeta and 13 Jbeta primers, the PCR was carried out. Generated by immunoSEQ multiplex PCR, the TCRdb table keeps only in-frame clones and is missing some. The data contain 85,000 to 95,000 clones, about three quarters of them seen just once; the ten biggest clones take up 5.3%. The sequencing input was PBMCs. The receptor set was obtained from a man aged 25 to 40 in good health and CMV-seropositive.

V usage is TRBV5-5 and J usage is TRBJ1-4, with D perhaps TRBD1 (6 bases). Trimming cost V 2 bases and J 2 bases, with 10 bases left between them. CDR1 SGHKS and CDR2 YYEKEE come from the germline V gene (reference sequence). The CDR3 extends over 15 amino acids. The CDR3 here is CASSLQGATNEKLFF. In DNA form, the CDR3 reads TGTGCCAGCAGCTTACAGGGTGCTACTAATGAAAAACTGTTTTTT.

The chain employs TRBV29-1 and TRBJ2-1; D may be TRBD2 (5 bases). Germline V lookup: CDR1 SQVTM, CDR2 ANQGSEA. CDR3 length: 11 residues. The ends were cut back, 7 bases at V and 6 bases at J, with 10 bases in the middle. CDR3 coding DNA: TGCAGCGGGGCCCGGGGCAATGAGCAGTTCTTC. Protein: CSGARGNEQFF.

The rearrangement uses TRBV7-3 and TRBJ2-2, with a weak D call TRBD1 (5 bases). V shed 0 bases and J shed 5 bases, with 7 bases lying between them. CDR3 length: 14 residues. Germline loops: CDR1 SGHTA, CDR2 FQGTGA. As DNA, the CDR3 is TGTGCCAGCAGCTTAACACCAGGGACCGGGGAGCTGTTTTTT. Translated, it gives CASSLTPGTGELFF.

The chain has TRBV19 and TRBJ2-1; 8 bases agree with TRBD1. This CDR3 has 14 residues. In germline, CDR1 is LNHDA, CDR2 SQIVND (reference sequence). The V gene end was trimmed by 4 bases and the J gene end by 7 bases; junction bases not matched to a gene: 6. The CDR3, as DNA: TGTGCCAGTAGTAGTGGACAGGGAGGAAATGAGCAGTTCTTC. Translating gives CASSSGQGGNEQFF.

This clone has just a few counts. The chain combines TRBV7-2 with TRBJ1-2, with a weak D call TRBD1 (6 bases). Germline assignment: CDR1 SGHTA and CDR2 FQGNSA. The CDR3 extends over 15 amino acids. V lost 5 bases and J lost 3, with 16 bases in between. The CDR3: CASSQDLGQYYGYTF. In DNA form, the CDR3 reads TGTGCCAGCAGCCAAGATCTTGGACAGTACTATGGCTACACCTTC.